This is a list of T cell receptor beta chains from one sample in a study of T cell repertoires in cytomegalovirus infection. In TCRdb, the reads were re-called with MiXCR into one record per CDR3 protein. The sample has about 460,000 distinct CDR3 sequences, approximately 10% seen once. The sequencing sample was made of PBMCs. The source of these receptors is a human donor in good health (CMV status not recorded). Some clones in this sample may be carry-over from other donors' samples. CDR3s include the opening cysteine and the closing phenylalanine or tryptophan. D genes are given only for firm matches. Some rows have no size entry. The others give once, few or many, or a class for an expanded clone.

J gene | D gene | CDR3 length | V gene | clone size | CDR3 protein
TRBJ1-1 | - | 13 | TRBV6-5 | few | CASSYTERQVAFF
TRBJ2-7 | TRBD2 | 17 | TRBV18 | many | CASSLGTSGFSSYEQYF
TRBJ1-6 | - | 14 | TRBV5-4 | - | CASSLPGRGSPLHF
TRBJ2-5 | TRBD1 | 17 | TRBV20-1 | few | CSARLEGSGQIQETQYF
TRBJ1-5 | - | 14 | TRBV6-1 | many | CASSESDSNQPQHF
TRBJ2-7 | TRBD1 | 15 | TRBV9 | many | CASSLGQAKGYEQYF
TRBJ1-1 | - | 16 | TRBV6-5 | many | CASSYSRERGNTEAFF
TRBJ2-3 | TRBD1 | 14 | TRBV9 | - | CASSPTGGSDTQYF
TRBJ1-2 | - | 14 | TRBV7-2 | many | CASSQDRANYGYTF
TRBJ2-6 | - | 15 | TRBV7-2 | many | CASSPQLSGANVLTF
TRBJ1-6 | TRBD1 | 14 | TRBV23-1 | - | CASTGTGRNSPLHF
TRBJ2-5 | TRBD1 | 13 | TRBV6-2/TRBV6-3 | many | CASSHGAGGTQYF
TRBJ2-1 | TRBD2 | 14 | TRBV12-3/TRBV12-4 | many | CASSTSGSYNEQFF
TRBJ2-2 | TRBD2 | 18 | TRBV4-1 | many | CASSQDLIAGGLTGELFF
TRBJ2-3 | TRBD1 | 13 | TRBV29-1 | - | CSVPGQGADTQYF
TRBJ1-5 | - | 16 | TRBV7-8 | many | CASSGIVGGGNQPQHF
TRBJ1-2 | - | 13 | TRBV28 | many | CASSPYDSYGYTF
TRBJ1-4 | TRBD1 | 15 | TRBV7-9 | many | CASSPFGQGGEKLFF
TRBJ1-1 | - | 10 | TRBV29-1 | many | CSVEERRAFF
TRBJ1-2 | - | 9 | TRBV2 | - | CASSDPWFF
TRBJ1-2 | - | 13 | TRBV6-1 | many | CASTFDINYGYTF
TRBJ1-5 | - | 16 | TRBV2 | - | CASSESNPGGNQPQHF
TRBJ1-5 | TRBD1 | 14 | TRBV2 | few | CASDFGQGNQPQHF
TRBJ2-3 | - | 15 | TRBV4-1 | many | CASSRPGPNTDTQYF
TRBJ2-2 | - | 14 | TRBV18 | - | CASSQDKLIGELFF
TRBJ1-6 | - | 15 | TRBV20-1 | many | CSASGRSSYNSPLHF
TRBJ1-5 | - | 13 | TRBV19 | - | CASCPGQLQPQHF
TRBJ2-1 | TRBD2 | 14 | TRBV3-1 | many | CASVREGGYNEQFF
TRBJ2-2 | - | 17 | TRBV27 | - | CASTAVPGSPRTGELFF
TRBJ2-1 | - | 13 | TRBV20-1 | few | CSASDSETMSRFF
TRBJ2-1 | - | 15 | TRBV28 | many | CASSPEPSDYNEQFF
TRBJ1-3 | - | 15 | TRBV20-1 | many | CSAKQGSSSGNTIYF
TRBJ2-1 | TRBD2 | 20 | TRBV2 | - | CASSVPRGTSGGRTYNEQFF
TRBJ1-4 | - | 15 | TRBV10-3 | few | CAISESQGGSEKLFF
TRBJ2-2 | TRBD2 | 14 | TRBV7-3 | many | CASRAGTNTGELFF
TRBJ2-2 | TRBD2 | 14 | TRBV30 | many | CAWSVQGGTGELFF
TRBJ2-7 | - | 17 | TRBV7-8 | many | CASSLALSVQKPREQYF
TRBJ2-2 | TRBD1 | 12 | TRBV2 | few | CASTQGAGELFF
TRBJ1-1 | TRBD1 | 16 | TRBV5-1 | many | CASSSKQGARGTEAFF
TRBJ2-2 | - | 16 | TRBV24-1 | few | CATSDRGGQRTGELFF
TRBJ2-3 | TRBD2 | 14 | TRBV10-2 | - | CASTGLGNFDTQYF
TRBJ1-1 | - | 15 | TRBV28 | many | CASSFHYGRNTEAFF
TRBJ2-7 | TRBD2 | 18 | TRBV5-1 | - | CASSLEGLAGGPQNEQYF
TRBJ2-7 | - | 13 | TRBV29-1 | - | CSVERYPSYEQYF
TRBJ2-7 | TRBD2 | 15 | TRBV2 | few | CASSEALAGVFEQYF
TRBJ1-5 | - | 15 | TRBV7-8 | many | CASSLLEGVNQPQHF
TRBJ2-2 | - | 12 | TRBV6-1 | - | CASSAGGGELFF
TRBJ1-1 | - | 13 | TRBV20-1 | - | CSARGTVSTEAFF
TRBJ2-1 | TRBD2 | 18 | TRBV5-4 | many | CASSLQASGGANSNEQFF
TRBJ2-1 | TRBD2 | 21 | TRBV6-2/TRBV6-3 | many | CASRKLKGTSGARSSYNEQFF
TRBJ1-1 | - | 16 | TRBV19 | few | CASSIGGGPMNTEAFF
TRBJ2-7 | - | 16 | TRBV7-2 | many | CASSLSSSFSSYEQYF
TRBJ2-5 | - | 15 | TRBV12-3/TRBV12-4 | many | CASKARTASKETQYF
TRBJ2-1 | - | 14 | TRBV3-1 | - | CASSQGGGGGEQFF
TRBJ2-1 | - | 13 | TRBV3-1 | - | CASSQAQGGEQFF
TRBJ2-3 | - | 15 | TRBV7-2 | many | CASSSRGHYTDTQYF
TRBJ1-1 | - | 14 | TRBV7-9 | many | CASSLVEGLDGAFF
TRBJ2-3 | TRBD2 | 15 | TRBV7-2 | many | CASSFVTGGTDTQYF
TRBJ2-7 | TRBD1 | 14 | TRBV7-2 | many | CASSRGQRTYEQYF
TRBJ2-7 | TRBD2 | 14 | TRBV20-1 | few | CSALGGGDSYEQYF